These 13 T cell receptor beta chains originate from one sample sequenced in a study of regulatory T cells in long-lasting Graves disease. As to time point: newly diagnosed GD, antithyroid drugs for less than 3 months. PBMC-extracted RNA yielded the TCR library. Assembly of TCR beta libraries relied on iRepertoire HTBI primers together with Arm-PCR of CDR3 regions. TCRdb processed the multiplex PCR reads anew with MiXCR; each CDR3 protein has one entry. This sample has fewer than 350,000 distinct CDR3 sequences, with about a sixth found just once. The sample was peripheral blood mononuclear cells (PBMCs), taken at new diagnosis, from a patient treated with antithyroid drugs. The origin of the receptors is a female donor with Graves disease.

This clonotype was picked up many times. The V gene is TRBV20-1, the J gene TRBJ1-1, with D possibly being TRBD1 (5 bases). Looked up from germline, CDR1 is DFQATT and CDR2 is SNEGSKA (reference sequence). Trimming took off 2 bases at V and 1 base at J, with 8 bases between the two ends. The CDR3 totals 13 residues. CDR3 nucleotide sequence: TGCAGTGCTAGAAAGACAGAGAACACTGAAGCTTTCTTT. Translation: CSARKTENTEAFF.

A few counts support this clonotype. V and J are TRBV28 and TRBJ2-1, with 7 bases identical to TRBD2. The CDR3 has 14 amino acids. In germline, CDR1 is MDHEN, CDR2 SYDVKM. J gave up 1 base and V 7 bases, and 4 bases lay outside the gene matches. This chain's CDR3 is CASISGKSYNEQFF. CDR3 sequence (DNA): TGTGCCAGCATAAGCGGGAAGTCCTACAATGAGCAGTTCTTC.

The chain employs TRBV12-3 or TRBV12-4 and TRBJ2-6; tentatively, D is TRBD1 or TRBD2 (5 bases each). This CDR3 spans 18 amino acids. V shed 3 bases and J shed 3 bases, with 18 bases lying between them. This CDR3 reads CASSLVRGRSHGANVLTF. In nucleotides, the CDR3 is TGTGCCAGCAGTTTGGTCCGGGGCCGATCCCATGGGGCCAACGTCCTGACTTTC.

CDR3 protein: CASSQDLAGVKTGELFF. The CDR3 nucleotides read TGTGCCAGCAGCCAAGACCTAGCGGGAGTGAAGACCGGGGAGCTGTTTTTT. The chain couples TRBV14 to TRBJ2-2; TRBD2 aligns across 10 bases. CDR3 length: 17 residues. The V and J ends lost 0 bases and 5 bases, in that order; junction bases with no gene match: 6. The germline gives CDR1 SGHDN, CDR2 FVKESK.

This clonotype showed up many times. V and J are TRBV6-1 and TRBJ1-1; the D gene is possibly TRBD1 (6 bases). The V and J ends lost 6 bases and 2 bases respectively, with 16 bases between them. The germline gives CDR1 MNHNS, CDR2 SASEGT. The CDR3 extends over 15 amino acids. CDR3 coding DNA: TGTGCCAGCAGGAGGACAGCAACACCTAACACTGAAGCTTTCTTT. It encodes CASRRTATPNTEAFF.

This clonotype has more than one count but fewer than ten. The chain uses TRBV9 and TRBJ2-2; 10 bases align to TRBD2. Trimming removed 3 bases from V and 2 bases from J; junction bases left unmatched: 7. Germline CDR1 SGDLS, CDR2 YYNGEE. The CDR3 contains 17 residues. CDR3 loop: CASSALGLAENTGELFF. DNA of the CDR3: TGTGCCAGCAGCGCCCTTGGACTAGCGGAAAACACCGGGGAGCTGTTTTTT.

At least ten counts were recorded for this clonotype. The chain combines TRBV6-1 with TRBJ1-2; 7 positions match TRBD1. Looked up from germline, CDR1 is MNHNS and CDR2 is SASEGT. The CDR3 totals 13 residues. V lost 7 bases, J lost 5 bases, and 7 bases stayed unmatched. CDR3: CASKPGQLYGYTF. In nucleotides, the CDR3 is TGTGCCAGCAAACCGGGACAGTTATATGGCTACACCTTC.

The rearrangement uses TRBV2 and TRBJ2-1; 9 nucleotides match TRBD2. J lost 7 bases, V lost 7 bases, and 8 bases had no gene match. Per germline, CDR1 SNHLY and CDR2 FYNNEI. This CDR3 contains 14 residues. CDR3 DNA: TGTGCCAGCAAATGGCGGGAGGGCCAGAATGAGCAGTTCTTC. This encodes CASKWREGQNEQFF. The whole variable domain, filled in from reference TRBV2 and TRBJ2-1, reads EPEVTQTPSHQVTQMGQEVILRCVPISNHLYFYWYRQILGQKVEFLVSFYNNEISEKSEIFDDQFSVERPDGSNFTLKIRSTKLEDSAMYFCASKWREGQNEQFFGPGTRLTVL.

This clonotype was picked up many times. The chain has TRBV19 and TRBJ1-5, with no clear D. The CDR3 is made up of 13 amino acids. Germline assignment: CDR1 LNHDA and CDR2 SQIVND (reference sequence). The V end was cut by 4 bases, the J end by 4 bases, with 8 bases between. CDR3 residues: CASSRSENQPQHF. CDR3 nucleotides: TGTGCCAGTAGTAGGTCCGAGAATCAGCCCCAGCATTTT.

The table lists this clonotype with many counts. V and J are TRBV6-1 and TRBJ1-5; 11 bases line up with TRBD1. CDR1 is MNHNS, CDR2 SASEGT, per germline. CDR3 length: 16 amino acids. Trimming removed 6 bases from V and 5 bases from J; junction bases left unmatched: 9. The CDR3 spells CASRGDRGTGHQPQHF. CDR3 bases: TGTGCCAGCAGGGGGGACAGGGGGACGGGACATCAGCCCCAGCATTTT.

This clonotype was detected many times. The chain joins TRBV20-1 to TRBJ2-3; maybe TRBD1 (6 bases). Germline CDR1 is DFQATT and CDR2 is SNEGSKA (reference sequence). Trimming pared 0 bases from V and 6 bases from J, leaving 10 bases between. This CDR3 region has 13 residues. CDR3 residues: CSAREGAVDTQYF. CDR3 nucleotide sequence: TGCAGTGCTAGAGAGGGGGCGGTGGATACGCAGTATTTT.

V and J are TRBV20-1 and TRBJ1-2; D unclear. The CDR3 consists of 11 residues. V gave up 0 bases and J gave up 12 bases, with 11 bases separating them. Per germline, CDR1 DFQATT and CDR2 SNEGSKA (reference sequence). CDR3 DNA sequence: TGCAGTGCTAGAGATAGTGGTGTTGACACCTTC. It codes for CSARDSGVDTF.

This clonotype was recorded many times. The CDR3 here is CSAKTGAMNTEAFF. CDR3 sequence (DNA): TGCAGTGCTAAGACAGGGGCGATGAACACTGAAGCTTTCTTT. The chain couples TRBV20-1 to TRBJ1-1, with 8 bases lining up with TRBD1. Germline CDR1 reads DFQATT; CDR2 reads SNEGSKA (reference sequence). There are 14 residues in the CDR3. The trim removed 4 bases at V and 0 bases at J, leaving 4 bases unmatched.